This T cell receptor beta chain was obtained from a study of T-cell memory formation after mild COVID-19 (dated by TCRdb to the early 2020s). About the full investigation: Most TCR sequence clusters were specific to one of the two donors. T-cell clones expanding and contracting after mild COVID-19 in a couple of donors were tracked by longitudinal TCRalpha and TCRbeta repertoire sequencing. The cohort comprised two young, previously healthy adult volunteers, one female and one male.

PBMCs were isolated by Ficoll-Paque density gradient centrifugation. For sequencing, an Illumina NovaSeq 6000 was employed. TCRalpha and TCRbeta cDNA libraries were constructed by 5'RACE with constant-segment primers, with sample barcodes and unique molecular identifiers being introduced. RNA was extracted from every sample with Trizol reagent. Libraries were amplified in two PCR steps, with a second sample barcode and Illumina TruSeq adapters added in the second step. Sequencing of libraries was performed on an Illumina NovaSeq with 2 x 150 bp paired-end reads. In the source study's methods: Reads were demultiplexed and collapsed into UMI-guided consensus sequences with migec v1.2.7. Using mixcr v2.1.11, the UMI consensuses were aligned to TRA and TRB V and J templates and assembled into clonotypes. Expanded or contracted clonotypes were those called significant by both edgeR and NoisET, with noise models trained on biological replicates. For edgeR calls, the cutoffs were a false discovery rate-adjusted p below 0.01 and a log2 fold-change threshold of 1. As an exploratory analysis of dynamics, max-normalized trajectories of the 1000 most abundant clonotypes were examined by PCA with hierarchical clustering. Separately sequenced CD4+ and CD8+ repertoires were used to assign a CD4 or CD8 phenotype to each responding clone. TCRdb reworked the public reads: Q25 trimming with fastp, MiXCR clone assembly, productive beta chains retained. CDR3 protein sequences are deduplicated, and each keeps its most common genes and DNA. TCRdb's processing, not the study's, gives the V and J calls here. The sample contains 250,000 to 300,000 distinct CDR3 sequences, around 15% of them found a single time. The ten biggest clones cover about a fifth of the sample.

The full study reports these points: Clones contracting from day 15 to 85 had balanced CD4/CD8 phenotypes, while a second wave expanding from day 15 to 37 was biased towards CD4+. SARS-CoV-2 specificity of the second-wave clones peaking on day 37 was not confirmed. The study covered only a couple of mild cases, and larger cohorts including severe cases with pre-infection samples were considered necessary. Contracting CD4+ clones turned up mainly in the CM and EM memory subsets, whereas EMRA was where CD8+ clones were enriched. The detection of some responding clones in pre-infection memory suggests that pre-existing cross-reactive memory T cells joined the SARS-CoV-2 response.

Regarding this clonotype: This receptor's antigen is unknown. Base qualities are not provided; no much larger clone lies one nucleotide away.

The specimen sequenced was PBMCs or a T cell subset sorted from them (not recorded which). The TCR comes from a man in his late teens or twenties who had mild COVID-19 (a few samples of this study predate the infection). The sample titles of this study are shuffled in the database, so cell type and time point are left out; the donor was told from shared clones.

The CDR3 reads as follows: CASSFPGRQANTEQFF. The bases are TGTGCCAGCAGCTTCCCGGGACGGCAGGCAAACACGGAGCAGTTCTTC. The rearrangement joined TRBV5-6 to TRBJ2-1; the D gene may be TRBD1 or TRBD2, since each aligns over 5 bases. According to the germline V gene, CDR1 reads SGHDT and CDR2 reads YYEEEE. The CDR3 starts with the cysteine, ends with the phenylalanine, and has 16 residues. Just CDR3 DNA is preserved here, 48 bases in frame from base 1. V is shortened by 2 bases, J by 10 bases, and the region joining them spans 22 bases.